These T cell receptor beta chains were read from a single sample in a study of blood T cell repertoires in COVID-19. Here immunoSEQ multiplex PCR was the method, and the copy in TCRdb shows in-frame clones only, minus some. The top ten clones hold just under 1% of a sample with about 250,000 clones, roughly 91% of them seen once. The sequenced sample consisted of peripheral blood. These receptor sequences come from a woman aged 40 to 55 who had recovered from COVID-19. The CDR3 runs from the conserved cysteine through the conserved F or W. Each record gives: D gene, J gene, clone size, V gene, CDR3 DNA, CDR3 protein. A D gene is named only where the DNA matches it firmly. Expanded clones get a size class; other rows say once, few or many, or leave the size out.

- TRBJ1-1 - TRBV19 TGTGCCAGTAGTACCCAACAGGGTTTGGGGTCTGAAGCTTTCTTT CASSTQQGLGSEAFF
TRBD1 TRBJ1-5 few TRBV18 TGTGCCAGCTCACCACGTGCAGGGGGTGAAAGCAATCAGCCCCAGCATTTT CASSPRAGGESNQPQHF
TRBD1 TRBJ2-5 - TRBV28 TGTGCCAGCACCCTCGGGACAGGACGACAAGAGACCCAGTACTTC CASTLGTGRQETQYF
TRBD2 TRBJ2-3 - TRBV7-3 TGTGCCAGCAGCTTAGAGGCGGGAGCGGGCACAGATACGCAGTATTTT CASSLEAGAGTDTQYF
TRBD2 TRBJ2-1 - TRBV20-1 TGCAGTGCTAGTATGGGCGGCGGCGGGAGGGCCTGGTACAATGAGCAGTTCTTC CSASMGGGGRAWYNEQFF
TRBD1 TRBJ2-7 - TRBV24-1 TGTGCCACCAGTGATGTGGGGACAGGGAATGACGAGCAGTACTTC CATSDVGTGNDEQYF
- TRBJ1-2 - TRBV5-1 TGCGCCAGCAGCTTGGCGCAGGCCTCCTATGGCTACACCTTC CASSLAQASYGYTF
- TRBJ1-2 - TRBV7-8 TGTGCCAGCAGCTTAGCCCCAGGGAATCCCAACTATGGCTACACCTTC CASSLAPGNPNYGYTF
- TRBJ1-3 once TRBV29-1 TGCAGCGTTGGTGACAGCTCTGGAAACACCATATATTTT CSVGDSSGNTIYF
- TRBJ2-3 - TRBV6-1 TGTGCCAGCAGTGAAGCCCCAGGGCCGGGCGCAGATACGCAGTATTTT CASSEAPGPGADTQYF